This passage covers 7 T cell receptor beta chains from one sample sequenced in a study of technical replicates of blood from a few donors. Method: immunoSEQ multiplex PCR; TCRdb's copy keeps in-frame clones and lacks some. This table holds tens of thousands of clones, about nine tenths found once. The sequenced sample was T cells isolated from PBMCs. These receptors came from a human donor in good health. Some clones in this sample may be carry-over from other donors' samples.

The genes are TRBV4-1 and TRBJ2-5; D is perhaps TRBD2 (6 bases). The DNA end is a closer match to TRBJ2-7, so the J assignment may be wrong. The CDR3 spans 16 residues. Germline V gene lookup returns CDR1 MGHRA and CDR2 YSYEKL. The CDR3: CASSQESPGGAYEQYF. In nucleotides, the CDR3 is TGCGCCAGCAGCCAAGAGTCTCCCGGGGGTGCCTACGAGCAGTACTTC.

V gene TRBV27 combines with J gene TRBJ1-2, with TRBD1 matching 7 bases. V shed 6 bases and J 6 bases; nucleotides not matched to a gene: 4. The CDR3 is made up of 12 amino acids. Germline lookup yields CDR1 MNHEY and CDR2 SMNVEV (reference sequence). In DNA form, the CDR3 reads TGTGCCAGCAGACAGGGGATCGATGGCTACACCTTC. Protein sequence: CASRQGIDGYTF.

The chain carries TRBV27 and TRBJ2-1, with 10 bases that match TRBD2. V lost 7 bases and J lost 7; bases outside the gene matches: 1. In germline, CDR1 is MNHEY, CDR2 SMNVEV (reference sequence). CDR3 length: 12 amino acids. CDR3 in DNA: TGTGCCAGCACTAGCGGGGGTAATGAGCAGTTCTTC. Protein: CASTSGGNEQFF.

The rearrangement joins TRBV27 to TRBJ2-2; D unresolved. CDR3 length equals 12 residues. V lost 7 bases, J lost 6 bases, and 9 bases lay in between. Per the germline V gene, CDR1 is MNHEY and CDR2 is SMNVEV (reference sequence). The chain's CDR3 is CASITPAGELFF. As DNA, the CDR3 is TGTGCCAGCATCACCCCGGCCGGGGAGCTGTTTTTT.

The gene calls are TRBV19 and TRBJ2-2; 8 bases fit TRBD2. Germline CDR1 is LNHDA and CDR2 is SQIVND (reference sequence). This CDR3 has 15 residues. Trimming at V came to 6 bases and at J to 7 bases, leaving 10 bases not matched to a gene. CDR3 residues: CASRMTGGSDGELFF. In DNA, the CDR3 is TGTGCCAGTAGAATGACGGGGGGGAGTGACGGGGAGCTGTTTTTT.

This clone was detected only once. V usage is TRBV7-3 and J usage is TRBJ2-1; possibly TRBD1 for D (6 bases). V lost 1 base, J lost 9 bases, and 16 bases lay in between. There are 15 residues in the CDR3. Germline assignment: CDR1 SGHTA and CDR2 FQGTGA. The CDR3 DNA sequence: TGTGCCAGCAGCTTAATTCGGCAGGGGAAGAGTGAGCAGTTCTTC. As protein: CASSLIRQGKSEQFF.

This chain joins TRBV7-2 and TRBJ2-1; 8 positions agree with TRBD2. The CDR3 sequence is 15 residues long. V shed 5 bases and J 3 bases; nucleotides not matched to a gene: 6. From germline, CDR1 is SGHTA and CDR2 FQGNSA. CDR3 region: CASSISGVNYNEQFF. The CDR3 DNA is TGTGCCAGCAGCATTAGCGGGGTAAACTACAATGAGCAGTTCTTC.